In its sample, the clone carrying this T cell receptor (beta chain) was seen many times. Antigen: not known. The entry originates in a study of T cells in Graves' hyperthyroidism and ophthalmopathy. TCR beta CDR3 sequences were amplified from RNA transcripts. The TCR CDR3 first-round RT-PCR relied on the HTBI primer set. TCRdb independently ran MiXCR on the multiplex PCR reads; one entry per CDR3 protein. The sample lists a few hundred thousand distinct CDR3 sequences; under 15% were seen once. V gave up 6 bases and J gave up 4 bases, with 16 bases separating them. The CDR3 length is 14 residues. Regarding the study as a whole: Clonotypes that were expanded in thyroid above 0.001 mostly appeared in blood too.

The sample taken for sequencing was blood. This receptor was taken from a woman between 18 and 29 years old with Graves' hyperthyroidism. The chain couples TRBV12-3 or TRBV12-4 to TRBJ2-7; possible D gene TRBD1, 6 bases. The CDR3 sequence: CASSTPGQAYEQYF. DNA for the CDR3: TGTGCCAGCAGCACACCGGGACAAGCTTACGAGCAGTACTTC.